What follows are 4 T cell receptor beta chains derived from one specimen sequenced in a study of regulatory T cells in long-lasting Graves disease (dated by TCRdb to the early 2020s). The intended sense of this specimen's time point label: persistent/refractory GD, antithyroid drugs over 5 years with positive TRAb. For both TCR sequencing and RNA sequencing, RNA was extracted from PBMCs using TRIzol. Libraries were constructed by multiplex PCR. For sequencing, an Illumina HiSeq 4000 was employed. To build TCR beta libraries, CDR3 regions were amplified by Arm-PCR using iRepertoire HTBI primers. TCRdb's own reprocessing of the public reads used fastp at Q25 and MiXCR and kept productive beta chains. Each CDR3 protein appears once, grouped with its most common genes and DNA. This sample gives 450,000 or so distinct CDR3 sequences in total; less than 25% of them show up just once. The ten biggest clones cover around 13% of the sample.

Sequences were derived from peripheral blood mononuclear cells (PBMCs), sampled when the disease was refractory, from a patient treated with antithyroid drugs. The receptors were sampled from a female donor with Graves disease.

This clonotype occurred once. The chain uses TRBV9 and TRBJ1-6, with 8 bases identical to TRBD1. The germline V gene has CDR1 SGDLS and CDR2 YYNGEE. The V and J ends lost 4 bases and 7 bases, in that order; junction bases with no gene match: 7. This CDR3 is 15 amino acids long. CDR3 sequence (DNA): TGTGCCAGCAGCTTACTCGGGACAGGCAATTCACCCCTCCACTTT. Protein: CASSLLGTGNSPLHF.

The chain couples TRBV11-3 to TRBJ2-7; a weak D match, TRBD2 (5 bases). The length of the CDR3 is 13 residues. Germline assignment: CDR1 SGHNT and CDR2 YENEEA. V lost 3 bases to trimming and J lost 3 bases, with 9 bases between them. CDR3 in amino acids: CASSFGELYEQYF. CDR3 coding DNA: TGTGCCAGCAGCTTCGGGGAACTCTACGAGCAGTACTTC.

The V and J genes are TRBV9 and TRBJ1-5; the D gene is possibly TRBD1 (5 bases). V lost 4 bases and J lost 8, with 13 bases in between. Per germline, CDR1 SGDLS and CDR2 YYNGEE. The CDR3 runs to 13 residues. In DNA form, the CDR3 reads TGTGCCAGCAGCCTCGGGCTGGACAAGCCCCAGCATTTT. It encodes CASSLGLDKPQHF. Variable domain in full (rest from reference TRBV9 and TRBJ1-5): DSGVTQTPKHLITATGQRVTLRCSPRSGDLSVYWYQQSLDQGLQFLIQYYNGEERAKGNILERFSAQQFPDLHSELNLSSLELGDSALYFCASSLGLDKPQHFGDGTRLSIL.

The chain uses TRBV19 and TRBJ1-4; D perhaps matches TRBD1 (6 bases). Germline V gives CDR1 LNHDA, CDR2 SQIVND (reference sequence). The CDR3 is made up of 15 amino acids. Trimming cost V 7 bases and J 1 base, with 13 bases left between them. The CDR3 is CASTGERGTNEKLFF. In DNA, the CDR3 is TGTGCCAGTACAGGGGAAAGGGGAACTAATGAAAAACTGTTTTTT.